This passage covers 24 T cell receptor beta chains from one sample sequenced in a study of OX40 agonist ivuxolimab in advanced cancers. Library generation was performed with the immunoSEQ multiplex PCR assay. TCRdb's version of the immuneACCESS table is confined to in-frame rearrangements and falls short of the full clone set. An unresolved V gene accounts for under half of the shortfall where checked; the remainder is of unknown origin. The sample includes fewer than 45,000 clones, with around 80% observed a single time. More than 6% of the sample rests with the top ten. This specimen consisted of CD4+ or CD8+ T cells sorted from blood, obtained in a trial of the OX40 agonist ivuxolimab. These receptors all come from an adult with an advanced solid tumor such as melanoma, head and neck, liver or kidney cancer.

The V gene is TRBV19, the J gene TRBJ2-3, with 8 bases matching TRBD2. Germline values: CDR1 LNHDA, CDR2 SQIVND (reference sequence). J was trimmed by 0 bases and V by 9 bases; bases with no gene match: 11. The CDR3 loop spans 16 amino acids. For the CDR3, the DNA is TGTGCCAGCTCCGGGGGGGGGCATCCAAGCACAGATACGCAGTATTTT. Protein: CASSGGGHPSTDTQYF.

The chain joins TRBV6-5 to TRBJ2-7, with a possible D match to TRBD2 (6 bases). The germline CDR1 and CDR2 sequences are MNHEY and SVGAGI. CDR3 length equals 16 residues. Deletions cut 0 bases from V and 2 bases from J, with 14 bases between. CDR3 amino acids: CASSYSGAGQPYEQYF. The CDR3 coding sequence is TGTGCCAGCAGTTACTCAGGAGCGGGTCAACCCTACGAGCAGTACTTC.

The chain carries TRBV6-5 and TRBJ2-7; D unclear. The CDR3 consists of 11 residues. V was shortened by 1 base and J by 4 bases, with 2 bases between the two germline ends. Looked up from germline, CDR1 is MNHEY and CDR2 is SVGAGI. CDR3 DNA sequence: TGTGCCAGCAGTTACTTGTACGAGCAGTACTTC. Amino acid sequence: CASSYLYEQYF.

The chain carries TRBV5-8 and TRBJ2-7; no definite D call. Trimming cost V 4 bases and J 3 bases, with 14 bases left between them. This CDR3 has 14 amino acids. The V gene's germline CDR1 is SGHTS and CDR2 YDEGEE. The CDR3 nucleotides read TGTGCCAGCAGCCAAGGGCAACGGGTCTACGAGCAGTACTTC. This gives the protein CASSQGQRVYEQYF.

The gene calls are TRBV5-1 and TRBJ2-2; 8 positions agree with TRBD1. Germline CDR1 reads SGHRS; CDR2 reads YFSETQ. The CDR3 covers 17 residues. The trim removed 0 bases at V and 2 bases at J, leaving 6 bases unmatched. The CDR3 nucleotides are TGCGCCAGCAGCTTGGTCTTACAGGGGGGTAACACCGGGGAGCTGTTTTTT. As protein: CASSLVLQGGNTGELFF.

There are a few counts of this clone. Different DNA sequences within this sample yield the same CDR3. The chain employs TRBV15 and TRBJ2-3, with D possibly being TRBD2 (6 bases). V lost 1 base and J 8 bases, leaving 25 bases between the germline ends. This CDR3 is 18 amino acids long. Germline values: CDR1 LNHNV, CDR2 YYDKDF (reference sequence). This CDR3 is CATSRAYPGLRRGVTQYF. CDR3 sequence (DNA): TGTGCCACCAGCAGAGCCTACCCGGGACTCAGAAGAGGTGTTACGCAGTATTTT.

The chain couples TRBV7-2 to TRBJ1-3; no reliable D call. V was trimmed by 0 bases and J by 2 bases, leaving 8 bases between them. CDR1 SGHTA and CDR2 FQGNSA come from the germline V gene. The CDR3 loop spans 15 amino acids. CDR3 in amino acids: CASSLALATGNTIYF. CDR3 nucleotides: TGTGCCAGCAGCTTAGCCTTGGCTACTGGAAACACCATATATTTT.

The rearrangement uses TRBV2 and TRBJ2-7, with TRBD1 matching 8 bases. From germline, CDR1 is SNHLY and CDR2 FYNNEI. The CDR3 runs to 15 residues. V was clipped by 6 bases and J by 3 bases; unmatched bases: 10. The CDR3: CASRLGQGERYEQYF. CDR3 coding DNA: TGTGCCAGCAGACTTGGACAGGGTGAACGCTACGAGCAGTACTTC.

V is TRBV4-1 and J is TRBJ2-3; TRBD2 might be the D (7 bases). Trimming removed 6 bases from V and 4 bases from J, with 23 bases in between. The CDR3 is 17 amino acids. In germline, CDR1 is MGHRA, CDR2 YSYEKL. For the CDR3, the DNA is TGCGCCAGCAGAATCCTCCTCGGGGGGCGAATCGCAGATACGCAGTATTTT. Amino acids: CASRILLGGRIADTQYF.

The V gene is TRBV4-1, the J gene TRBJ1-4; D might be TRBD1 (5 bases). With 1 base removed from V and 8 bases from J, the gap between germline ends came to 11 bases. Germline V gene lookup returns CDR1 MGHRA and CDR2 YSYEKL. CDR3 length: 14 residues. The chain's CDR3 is CASSQVLGEEKLFF. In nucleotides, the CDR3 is TGCGCCAGCAGCCAAGTTTTGGGGGAAGAAAAACTGTTTTTT.

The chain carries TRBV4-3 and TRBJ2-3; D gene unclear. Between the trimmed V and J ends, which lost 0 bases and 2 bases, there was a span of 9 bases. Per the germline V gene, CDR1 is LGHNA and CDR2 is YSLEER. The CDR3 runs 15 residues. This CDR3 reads CASSQDPLTTDTQYF. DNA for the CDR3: TGCGCCAGCAGCCAAGATCCGCTTACCACAGATACGCAGTATTTT.

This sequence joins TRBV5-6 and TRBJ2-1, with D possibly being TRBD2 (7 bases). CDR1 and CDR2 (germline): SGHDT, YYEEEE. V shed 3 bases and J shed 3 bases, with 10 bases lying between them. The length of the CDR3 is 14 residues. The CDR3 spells CASSWGGDYNEQFF. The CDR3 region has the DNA TGTGCCAGCAGCTGGGGGGGCGACTACAATGAGCAGTTCTTC.

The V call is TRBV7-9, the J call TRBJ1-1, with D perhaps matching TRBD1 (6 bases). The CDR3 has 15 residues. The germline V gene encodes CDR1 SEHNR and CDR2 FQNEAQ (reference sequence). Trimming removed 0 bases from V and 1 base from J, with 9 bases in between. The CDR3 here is CASSLAQGENTEAFF. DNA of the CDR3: TGTGCCAGCAGCTTAGCACAGGGTGAGAACACTGAAGCTTTCTTT.

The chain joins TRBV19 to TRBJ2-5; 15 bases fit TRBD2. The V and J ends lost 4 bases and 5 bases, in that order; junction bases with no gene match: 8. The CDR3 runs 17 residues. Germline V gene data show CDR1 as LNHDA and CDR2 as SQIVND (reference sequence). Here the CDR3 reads CASSKPGLAGGLETQYF. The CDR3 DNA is TGTGCCAGTAGTAAGCCGGGACTAGCGGGAGGCTTGGAGACCCAGTACTTC.

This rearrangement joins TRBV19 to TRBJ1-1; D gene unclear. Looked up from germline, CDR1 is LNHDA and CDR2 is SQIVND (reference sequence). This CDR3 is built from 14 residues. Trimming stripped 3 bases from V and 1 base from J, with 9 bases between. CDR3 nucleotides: TGTGCCAGTAGTATGACCCCCGAGAACACTGAAGCTTTCTTT. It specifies CASSMTPENTEAFF.

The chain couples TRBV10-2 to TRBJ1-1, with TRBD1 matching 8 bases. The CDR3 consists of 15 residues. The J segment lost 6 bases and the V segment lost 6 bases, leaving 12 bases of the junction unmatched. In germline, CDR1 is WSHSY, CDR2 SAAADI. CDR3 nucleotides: TGCGCCAGCAGCTACACCCCCCAGGGGGCCGCTGAAGCTTTCTTT. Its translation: CASSYTPQGAAEAFF.

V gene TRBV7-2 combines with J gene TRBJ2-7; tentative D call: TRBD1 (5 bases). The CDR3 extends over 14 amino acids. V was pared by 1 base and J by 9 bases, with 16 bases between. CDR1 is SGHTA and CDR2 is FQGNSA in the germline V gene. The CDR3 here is CASSLVGHSNGQYF. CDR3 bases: TGTGCCAGCAGCTTAGTAGGACACTCAAACGGGCAGTACTTC.

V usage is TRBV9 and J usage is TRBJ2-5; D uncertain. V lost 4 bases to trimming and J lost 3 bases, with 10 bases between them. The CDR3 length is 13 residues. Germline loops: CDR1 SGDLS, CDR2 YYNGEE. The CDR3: CASSSGLKETQYF. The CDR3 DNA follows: TGTGCCAGCAGCTCGGGCCTGAAAGAGACCCAGTACTTC.

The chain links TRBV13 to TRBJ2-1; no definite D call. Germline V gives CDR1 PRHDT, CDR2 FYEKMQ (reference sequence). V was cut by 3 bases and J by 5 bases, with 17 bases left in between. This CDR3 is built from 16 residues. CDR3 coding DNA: TGTGCCAGCAGCTTGACCCCCCCTACTCCGCACAATGAGCAGTTCTTC. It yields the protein CASSLTPPTPHNEQFF. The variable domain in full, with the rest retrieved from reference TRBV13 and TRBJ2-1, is AAGVIQSPRHLIKEKRETATLKCYPIPRHDTVYWYQQGPGQDPQFLISFYEKMQSDKGSIPDRFSAQQFSDYHSELNMSSLELGDSALYFCASSLTPPTPHNEQFFGPGTRLTVL.

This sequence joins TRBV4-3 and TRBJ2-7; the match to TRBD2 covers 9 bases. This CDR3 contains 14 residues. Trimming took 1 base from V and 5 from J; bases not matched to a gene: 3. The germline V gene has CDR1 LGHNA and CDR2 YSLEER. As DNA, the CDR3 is TGCGCCAGCAGCCAAGGGCTAGCGGGGCACGAGCAGTACTTC. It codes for CASSQGLAGHEQYF.

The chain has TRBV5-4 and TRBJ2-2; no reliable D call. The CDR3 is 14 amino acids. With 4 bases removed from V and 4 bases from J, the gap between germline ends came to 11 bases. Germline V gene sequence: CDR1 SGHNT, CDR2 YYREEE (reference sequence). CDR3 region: CASSRALSTGELFF. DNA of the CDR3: TGTGCCAGCAGCCGTGCGCTGAGCACCGGGGAGCTGTTTTTT.

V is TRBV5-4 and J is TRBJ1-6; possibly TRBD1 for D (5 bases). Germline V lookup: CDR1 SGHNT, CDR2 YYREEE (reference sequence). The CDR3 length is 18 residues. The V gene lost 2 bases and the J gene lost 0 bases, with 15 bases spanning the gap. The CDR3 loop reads CASSLESGGSSYNSPLHF. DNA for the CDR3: TGTGCCAGCAGCTTAGAGAGCGGGGGAAGCTCCTATAATTCACCCCTCCACTTT.

This chain's CDR3 is CASSPRGVSSYEQYF. CDR3 nucleotides: TGTGCCAGCAGCCCCCGAGGGGTCAGCTCCTACGAGCAGTACTTC. V is TRBV7-2 and J is TRBJ2-7; D assignment may be TRBD1 or TRBD2 (5 bases each). The length of the CDR3 is 15 residues. Trimming took 5 bases from V and 0 from J, leaving 14 bases between them. Germline CDR1 and CDR2: SGHTA and FQGNSA.

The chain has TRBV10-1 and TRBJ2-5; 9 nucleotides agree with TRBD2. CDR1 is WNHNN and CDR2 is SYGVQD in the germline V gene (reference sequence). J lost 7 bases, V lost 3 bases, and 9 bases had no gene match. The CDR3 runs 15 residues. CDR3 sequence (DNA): TGCGCCAGCAGTGACCCCCTAGCGGGGTCGGGGACCCAGTACTTC. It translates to CASSDPLAGSGTQYF.